This is a list of T cell receptor beta chains from one sample in a study of shared clonotypes between healthy human individuals. The table came from immunoSEQ multiplex PCR; TCRdb's copy has only in-frame clones and leaves some out. The sample lists roughly 2.2 million clones, about nine tenths occurring once. Sequenced sample: naive CD4+ T cells from PBMCs. The source is a man aged 18 to 29 in good health. Some clones in this sample may be carry-over from other donors' samples. CDR3s include the opening cysteine and the closing phenylalanine or tryptophan. D genes are given only for firm matches. Not every row has a clone size; where given, it reads once, few, many or a size class.

>once|TRBJ2-1|TRBV7-2|.
CASSSRDPHNEQFF
TGTGCCAGCAGCTCCCGGGACCCCCACAATGAGCAGTTCTTC
>.|TRBJ2-5|TRBV7-3|.
CASSLAVQETQYF
TGTGCCAGCAGCTTAGCTGTACAGGAGACCCAGTACTTC
>.|TRBJ2-5|TRBV5-1|TRBD2
CASRSGRAGETQYF
TGCGCCAGCCGTAGCGGGAGGGCCGGGGAGACCCAGTACTTC
>.|TRBJ1-2|TRBV6-5|TRBD1
CASSPLDRGGGYTF
TGTGCCAGCAGTCCACTAGACAGGGGAGGCGGCTACACCTTC
>.|TRBJ2-3|TRBV7-9|.
CASSLLGGYADTQYF
TGTGCCAGCAGCCTCCTGGGCGGGTACGCAGATACGCAGTATTTT
>.|TRBJ1-6|TRBV28|.
CASSQGQEPLHF
TGTGCCAGCAGTCAAGGGCAAGAACCCCTCCACTTT
>.|TRBJ2-1|TRBV7-9|.
CASSPLGRNYNEQFF
TGTGCCAGCAGCCCGCTCGGGAGAAATTACAATGAGCAGTTCTTC
>.|TRBJ2-7|TRBV20-1|TRBD2
CSPGGRGEQYF
TGCAGTCCGGGTGGGCGGGGGGAGCAGTACTTC
>.|TRBJ2-1|TRBV11-3|.
CASSLWTAPYNEQFF
TGTGCCAGCAGCTTATGGACAGCGCCTTACAATGAGCAGTTCTTC
>.|TRBJ2-7|TRBV6-5|TRBD1
CASRHGQGTYEQYF
TGTGCCAGCAGACATGGACAGGGTACCTACGAGCAGTACTTC
>.|TRBJ1-2|TRBV18|.
CASSPLGVANYGYTF
TGTGCCAGCTCACCACTTGGGGTGGCTAACTATGGCTACACCTTC
>.|TRBJ2-5|TRBV28|.
CASSLSTKTQYF
TGTGCCAGCAGTTTATCTACGAAGACCCAGTACTTC
>.|TRBJ2-2|TRBV7-9|.
CASSLAGTAGELFF
TGTGCCAGCAGCTTAGCGGGGACGGCCGGGGAGCTGTTTTTT
>.|TRBJ2-1|TRBV2|TRBD2
CASSPTSGIQAEQFF
TGTGCCAGCAGCCCGACTAGCGGGATACAGGCGGAGCAGTTCTTC
>.|TRBJ1-1|TRBV19|TRBD1
CASRAGQGNTEAFF
TGTGCCAGTAGGGCGGGACAGGGGAACACTGAAGCTTTCTTT
>.|TRBJ1-1|TRBV18|TRBD1
CASSPRTGGYTEAFF
TGTGCCAGCTCACCTAGGACAGGGGGTTATACCGAAGCTTTCTTT
>.|TRBJ1-1|TRBV5-8|.
CASSIWDTEAFF
TGTGCCAGCAGCATTTGGGACACTGAAGCTTTCTTT
>.|TRBJ1-5|TRBV29-1|.
CSVGRGVDQPQHF
TGCAGCGTTGGTAGGGGGGTCGATCAGCCCCAGCATTTT
>few|TRBJ1-2|TRBV27|TRBD1
CASSFRDRVDGYTF
TGTGCCAGCAGTTTTAGGGACAGGGTTGATGGCTACACCTTC
>.|TRBJ1-4|TRBV27|.
CASGPRGFNEKLFF
TGTGCCAGCGGTCCGAGGGGGTTTAATGAAAAACTGTTTTTT
>.|TRBJ2-1|TRBV7-3|TRBD2
CASSPTSGNYNEQFF
TGTGCCAGCAGCCCGACTAGCGGGAACTACAATGAGCAGTTCTTC
>.|TRBJ2-7|TRBV7-2|.
CASSLGTTPLEQYF
TGTGCCAGCAGCTTAGGTACCACCCCGCTAGAGCAGTACTTC
>.|TRBJ2-3|TRBV2|TRBD1
CASSGTGGKDTQYF
TGTGCCAGCAGTGGGACAGGGGGTAAAGATACGCAGTATTTT
>.|TRBJ2-1|TRBV5-1|TRBD2
CASSSSITGGTNEQFF
TGCGCCAGCAGCTCCTCAATTACGGGAGGGACGAATGAGCAGTTCTTC
>.|TRBJ2-2|TRBV30|TRBD1
CAWSLTSGTGANTGELFF
TGTGCCTGGAGTTTGACGTCCGGGACAGGAGCAAACACCGGGGAGCTGTTTTTT
>.|TRBJ2-3|TRBV5-1|.
CASSLAVEGTQYF
TGCGCCAGCAGCTTGGCCGTCGAGGGTACGCAGTATTTT
>.|TRBJ1-1|TRBV7-9|.
CASSLYLDNTEAFF
TGTGCCAGCAGCTTATATTTGGACAACACTGAAGCTTTCTTT
>.|TRBJ1-3|TRBV7-2|.
CASSPLPSGNTIYF
TGTGCCAGCAGCCCGTTACCGTCTGGAAACACCATATATTTT
>.|TRBJ2-4|TRBV5-4|TRBD1
CASSTTGVAKNIQYF
TGTGCCAGCAGCACTACAGGGGTAGCCAAAAACATTCAGTACTTC
>.|TRBJ1-1|TRBV28|TRBD1
CASSATGGWTEAFF
TGTGCCAGCAGCGCGACAGGGGGTTGGACTGAAGCTTTCTTT
>.|TRBJ2-7|TRBV27|.
CASSLLGDIGLYEQYF
TGTGCCAGCAGTTTATTAGGTGACATAGGACTATACGAGCAGTACTTC
>.|TRBJ2-7|TRBV2|TRBD1
CASKVTGTEYEQYF
TGTGCCAGCAAAGTAACCGGGACAGAGTACGAGCAGTACTTC
>.|TRBJ1-1|TRBV19|TRBD1
CASSPRQGATEAFF
TGTGCCAGTAGCCCCAGGCAGGGGGCCACTGAAGCTTTCTTT
>.|TRBJ2-1|TRBV6-1|TRBD2
CASSVLAGATYNEQFF
TGTGCCAGCAGTGTATTAGCGGGAGCCACCTACAATGAGCAGTTCTTC
>.|TRBJ2-7|TRBV7-2|TRBD2
CASSLAAGVQYEQYF
TGTGCCAGCAGCTTAGCGGCGGGAGTTCAGTACGAGCAGTACTTC
>.|TRBJ2-7|TRBV11-3|.
CASSPGASSYEQYF
TGTGCCAGCAGCCCTGGGGCCAGTTCCTACGAGCAGTACTTC
>once|TRBJ2-3|TRBV4-1|TRBD2
CASSQGSIAGGQDTQYF
TGCGCCAGCAGCCAAGGTAGCATAGCGGGAGGCCAAGATACGCAGTATTTT
>.|TRBJ2-1|TRBV6-4|.
CASSPTSSARRDEQFF
TGTGCCAGCAGCCCCACCTCCTCTGCCCGGAGGGATGAGCAGTTCTTC